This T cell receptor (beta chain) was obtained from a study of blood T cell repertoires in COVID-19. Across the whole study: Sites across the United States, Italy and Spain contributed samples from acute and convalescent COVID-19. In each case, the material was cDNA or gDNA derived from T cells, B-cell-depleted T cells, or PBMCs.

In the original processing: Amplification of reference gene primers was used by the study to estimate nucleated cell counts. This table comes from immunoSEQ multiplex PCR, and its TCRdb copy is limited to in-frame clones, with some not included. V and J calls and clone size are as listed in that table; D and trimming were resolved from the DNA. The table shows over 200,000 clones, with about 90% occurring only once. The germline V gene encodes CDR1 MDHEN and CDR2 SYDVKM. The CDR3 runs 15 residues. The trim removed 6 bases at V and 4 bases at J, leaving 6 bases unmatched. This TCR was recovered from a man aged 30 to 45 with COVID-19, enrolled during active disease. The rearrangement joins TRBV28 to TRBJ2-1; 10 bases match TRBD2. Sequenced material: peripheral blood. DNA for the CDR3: TGTGCCAGCAGGCCGGGACTAGCGATATACAATGAGCAGTTCTTC. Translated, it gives CASRPGLAIYNEQFF. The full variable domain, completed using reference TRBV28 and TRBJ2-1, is DVKVTQSSRYLVKRTGEKVFLECVQDMDHENMFWYRQDPGLGLRLIYFSYDVKMKEKGDIPEGYSVSREKKERFSLILESASTNQTSMYLCASRPGLAIYNEQFFGPGTRLTVL.